These 24 T cell receptor beta chains were all obtained from the same sample, sequenced in a study of T-cell memory formation after mild COVID-19. TCRdb reanalysed the 5' RACE reads using MiXCR and keeps one entry per CDR3 protein. The sample lists fewer than 450,000 distinct CDR3 sequences, 24% occurring once. Material for sequencing was PBMCs or a T cell subset sorted from them (not recorded which). Receptors originate from an adult woman who had mild COVID-19 (a few samples of this study predate the infection). Cell type and time point are not known.

This clonotype was detected a few times. V usage is TRBV6-6 and J usage is TRBJ1-2; D perhaps matches TRBD1 (5 bases). V lost 2 bases, J lost 10 bases, and 8 bases lay in between. This CDR3 contains 11 residues. CDR1 and CDR2 from the germline V gene are MNHNY and SVGAGI (reference sequence). Here the CDR3 DNA reads TGTGCCAGCAGTTACAACGGGGCCTACACCTTC. This encodes CASSYNGAYTF.

This chain joins TRBV30 and TRBJ2-5; TRBD2 matches 14 bases. The CDR3 extends over 17 amino acids. Looked up from germline, CDR1 is GTSNPN and CDR2 is SVGIG (reference sequence). V lost 0 bases to trimming and J lost 5 bases; unmatched junction nucleotides: 8. For the CDR3, the DNA is TGTGCCTGGAGTGTAGGGGGGACTAGCGGGAGTCATGAGACCCAGTACTTC. As protein: CAWSVGGTSGSHETQYF.

This clonotype came up a few times. J is TRBJ1-2 and V is TRBV24-1; D is unclear. The CDR3 length is 13 residues. Germline CDR1 and CDR2: KGHDR and SFDVKD. V shed 6 bases and J shed 4 bases, with 11 bases lying between them. CDR3 DNA sequence: TGTGCCACCAGTCGGGCCGGAGGCTATGGCTACACCTTC. It is translated as CATSRAGGYGYTF.

In its sample, this clonotype was seen a few times. The chain is built from TRBV29-1 and TRBJ2-3; D gene unclear. The CDR3 loop spans 13 amino acids. Trimming shortened V by 8 bases and J by 0 bases, and 12 bases separated the two germline ends. Germline V gene data show CDR1 as SQVTM and CDR2 as ANQGSEA. CDR3 nucleotide sequence: TGCAGCTCCGTGGGTCCTAGCACAGATACGCAGTATTTT. It is translated as CSSVGPSTDTQYF.

This clonotype was seen more than once but under ten times. The chain links TRBV6-6 to TRBJ1-2; D remains ambiguous. Germline V gives CDR1 MNHNY, CDR2 SVGAGI (reference sequence). Trimming removed 8 bases at V and 5 bases at J, with 12 bases between. CDR3 size: 12 residues. CDR3 loop: CASAPSLYGYTF. CDR3 sequence (DNA): TGTGCCAGCGCCCCTTCTTTATATGGCTACACCTTC.

This clonotype has just a few counts. The V gene is TRBV4-1, the J gene TRBJ2-1; 8 nucleotides agree with TRBD1. The ends lost 2 bases at V and 6 bases at J; junction bases unmatched: 3. Germline V gene sequence: CDR1 MGHRA, CDR2 YSYEKL. This CDR3 is built from 14 residues. The DNA of the CDR3 is TGCGCCAGCAGCCAAAGGGGACAGGTCAATGAGCAGTTCTTC. Its translation is CASSQRGQVNEQFF.

DNA for the CDR3: TGTGCCAGCTCACCCTCCACGGCTTCCACAGATACGCAGTATTTT. This codes for CASSPSTASTDTQYF. The V gene is TRBV18, the J gene TRBJ2-3; D gene ambiguous. V was trimmed by 3 bases and J by 2 bases, leaving 12 bases between them. This CDR3 spans 15 amino acids. Germline loops: CDR1 KGHSH, CDR2 LQKENI.

This chain's CDR3 is CASSGVGGLGYTF. CDR3 DNA: TGTGCCAGCAGCGGGGTCGGGGGGCTTGGCTACACCTTC. The chain recombines TRBV7-3 with TRBJ1-2, with D possibly being TRBD1 (6 bases). V lost 5 bases, J lost 7 bases, and 14 bases lay in between. The CDR3 is 13 residues long. CDR1 SGHTA and CDR2 FQGTGA come from the germline V gene.

This clonotype was found a few times. This rearrangement joins TRBV25-1 to TRBJ2-3; TRBD2 aligns across 8 bases. Germline V gene lookup returns CDR1 MGHDK and CDR2 SYGVNS. V lost 4 bases to trimming and J lost 4 bases; unmatched junction nucleotides: 10. The CDR3 sequence is 16 residues long. For the CDR3, the DNA is TGTGCCAGCAGTGTTCGACGGGGGGGCTTCGCAGATACGCAGTATTTT. Its protein product is CASSVRRGGFADTQYF.

The V call is TRBV5-1, the J call TRBJ1-2, with D uncertain. Germline lookup yields CDR1 SGHRS and CDR2 YFSETQ. This CDR3 has 15 residues. V gave up 0 bases and J gave up 5 bases, with 14 bases separating them. Here the CDR3 DNA reads TGCGCCAGCAGCTTGGCCTCTACGGCAGAATATGGCTACACCTTC. It is translated as CASSLASTAEYGYTF. The full variable domain, in which reference TRBV5-1 and TRBJ1-2 provide the parts outside the CDR3, is KAGVTQTPRYLIKTRGQQVTLSCSPISGHRSVSWYQQTPGQGLQFLFEYFSETQRNKGNFPGRFSGRQFSNSRSEMNVSTLELGDSALYLCASSLASTAEYGYTFGSGTRLTVV.

This clonotype came up a few times. The V call is TRBV3-1, the J call TRBJ1-1, with D hard to call. Germline V CDR1 and CDR2: LGHDT, YNNKEL (reference sequence). The germline V and J ends were trimmed by 3 bases and 1 base, with 9 bases remaining between them. The CDR3 runs to 14 residues. The CDR3 DNA follows: TGTGCCAGCAGCCAGCAGACACGGAACACTGAAGCTTTCTTT. It yields the protein CASSQQTRNTEAFF.

The J gene is TRBJ1-6, the V gene TRBV7-9, with D possibly TRBD1 on 5 matching bases. Germline values: CDR1 SEHNR, CDR2 FQNEAQ (reference sequence). Trimming took off 7 bases at V and 12 bases at J, with 19 bases between the two ends. This CDR3 is built from 14 residues. CDR3 amino acids: CASTPGVGVGPLHF. In nucleotides, the CDR3 is TGTGCCAGCACCCCGGGTGTAGGGGTTGGACCCCTCCACTTT. Looking up the rest from reference TRBV7-9 and TRBJ1-6 gives the full variable domain: DTGVSQNPRHKITKRGQNVTFRCDPISEHNRLYWYRQTLGQGPEFLTYFQNEAQLEKSRLLSDRFSAERPKGSFSTLEIQRTEQGDSAMYLCASTPGVGVGPLHFGNGTRLTVT.

This clonotype was seen a handful of times. The V gene is TRBV7-9, the J gene TRBJ2-1, with D hard to call. V gave up 1 base and J gave up 12 bases, with 7 bases separating them. The CDR3 is 11 residues long. CDR1 and CDR2 from the germline V gene are SEHNR and FQNEAQ (reference sequence). The DNA of the CDR3 is TGTGCCAGCAGCTTAGGGCCCGTGCAGTTCTTC. Residues: CASSLGPVQFF.

This clonotype has just a few counts. V and J are TRBV29-1 and TRBJ2-1, with D unresolved. The germline V and J ends were trimmed by 4 bases and 10 bases, with 11 bases remaining between them. The germline V gene has CDR1 SQVTM and CDR2 ANQGSEA. The CDR3 totals 11 residues. CDR3 bases: TGCAGCGTTGGCGGTGTGGCGGAGCAGTTCTTC. This codes for CSVGGVAEQFF.

The chain has TRBV2 and TRBJ2-7; TRBD2 might be the D (5 bases). Germline CDR1 SNHLY, CDR2 FYNNEI. The V end lost 3 bases, the J end lost 0 bases, and 27 bases lay between the germline ends. The CDR3 has 20 amino acids. CDR3 sequence reads: CASSEFSVSSYGLSSYEQYF. CDR3 DNA: TGTGCCAGCAGTGAGTTTAGCGTGAGTTCGTACGGATTAAGCTCCTACGAGCAGTACTTC. The variable domain in full, with the rest retrieved from reference TRBV2 and TRBJ2-7, is EPEVTQTPSHQVTQMGQEVILRCVPISNHLYFYWYRQILGQKVEFLVSFYNNEISEKSEIFDDQFSVERPDGSNFTLKIRSTKLEDSAMYFCASSEFSVSSYGLSSYEQYFGPGTRLTVT.

J is TRBJ2-2 and V is TRBV24-1; TRBD2 matches 10 bases. Germline CDR1 KGHDR, CDR2 SFDVKD. The V segment lost 7 bases and the J segment 7 bases; nucleotides outside the gene matches: 8. There are 15 residues in the CDR3. CDR3 in amino acids: CATRSLAGDDGELFF. In DNA, the CDR3 is TGTGCCACCAGATCGCTAGCGGGAGATGACGGGGAGCTGTTTTTT.

The sample holds a few counts of this clonotype. The chain employs TRBV6-6 and TRBJ2-7, with TRBD1 as a possible D gene (5 bases). Per germline, CDR1 MNHNY and CDR2 SVGAGI (reference sequence). The CDR3 is 14 residues long. V shed 2 bases and J shed 2 bases, with 10 bases lying between them. The CDR3 protein is CASSYQGKPYEQYF. DNA for the CDR3: TGTGCCAGCAGTTACCAGGGCAAGCCCTACGAGCAGTACTTC.

This chain connects TRBV2 to TRBJ1-6, with D perhaps matching TRBD1 (6 bases). Germline values: CDR1 SNHLY, CDR2 FYNNEI. The V gene lost 7 bases and the J gene lost 7 bases, with 11 bases spanning the gap. CDR3 length: 13 residues. The CDR3 region has the DNA TGTGCCAGCACCAGAACAGGGAATTCACCCCTCCACTTT. Residues: CASTRTGNSPLHF.

This chain links TRBV20-1 with TRBJ2-1; 10 positions agree with TRBD2. This CDR3 has 18 residues. Per germline, CDR1 DFQATT and CDR2 SNEGSKA (reference sequence). With 5 bases clipped from V and 3 bases from J, the junction kept 16 bases outside the gene matches. The CDR3 spells CSAPYHRTSGKGYNEQFF. CDR3 sequence (DNA): TGCAGTGCTCCCTATCACAGGACTAGCGGAAAAGGCTACAATGAGCAGTTCTTC.

The chain recombines TRBV15 with TRBJ2-2; D is uncertain. CDR3 length equals 16 residues. CDR1 is LNHNV, CDR2 YYDKDF, per germline (reference sequence). Trimming left V 1 base short and J 1 base short, with 10 bases between. Written as DNA, the CDR3 is TGTGCCACCAGCAGAGGACAAGTACTGAACACCGGGGAGCTGTTTTTT. This gives the protein CATSRGQVLNTGELFF.

This clonotype was observed a few times. The chain combines TRBV5-6 with TRBJ2-7; 10 bases agree with TRBD1. V trimming: 5 bases; J trimming: 6 bases; junction bases outside the gene matches: 8. Germline values: CDR1 SGHDT, CDR2 YYEEEE. This CDR3 has 14 residues. The CDR3 reads CASSSGTGDSEQYF. In DNA, the CDR3 is TGTGCCAGCAGTTCCGGGACAGGGGACTCCGAGCAGTACTTC.

Written as DNA, the CDR3 is TGCAGTGTCAGGGGCGCCAGCGGCTACGAGCAGTACTTC. This encodes CSVRGASGYEQYF. This chain joins TRBV20-1 and TRBJ2-7; D possibly corresponds to TRBD1 (6 bases). The CDR3 loop spans 13 amino acids. CDR1 is DFQATT, CDR2 SNEGSKA, per germline (reference sequence). The germline V and J ends were trimmed by 7 bases and 3 bases, with 16 bases remaining between them.

This clonotype was observed once. The CDR3 DNA follows: TGTGCCAGCAGCCCTCGGACAGGGGCGACCACAGATACGCAGTATTTT. Its protein product is CASSPRTGATTDTQYF. The chain links TRBV3-1 to TRBJ2-3; 9 bases are shared with TRBD1. Trimming at V came to 4 bases and at J to 2 bases, leaving 7 bases not matched to a gene. The germline CDR1 and CDR2 sequences are LGHDT and YNNKEL (reference sequence). The CDR3 length is 16 residues.

This clonotype was observed a few times. The rearrangement links TRBV12-5 to TRBJ2-2; 7 nucleotides match TRBD2. The CDR3 totals 17 residues. After removal of 0 bases from V and 3 bases from J, the junction contained 7 bases not matched to a gene. CDR1 LGHNT and CDR2 FRNRAP come from the germline V gene. CDR3 residues: CASGLVLGGYDTGELFF. For the CDR3, the DNA is TGTGCTAGTGGTTTGGTACTGGGAGGGTACGACACCGGGGAGCTGTTTTTT.